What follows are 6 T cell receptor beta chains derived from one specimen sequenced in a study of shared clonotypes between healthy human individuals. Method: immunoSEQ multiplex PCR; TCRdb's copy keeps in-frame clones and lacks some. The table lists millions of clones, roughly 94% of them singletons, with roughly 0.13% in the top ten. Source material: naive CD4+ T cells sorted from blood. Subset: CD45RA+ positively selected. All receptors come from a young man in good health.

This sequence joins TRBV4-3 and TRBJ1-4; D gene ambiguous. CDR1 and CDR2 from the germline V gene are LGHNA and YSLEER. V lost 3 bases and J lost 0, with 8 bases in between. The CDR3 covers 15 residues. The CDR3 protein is CASSQKLATNEKLFF. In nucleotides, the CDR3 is TGCGCCAGCAGCCAGAAACTTGCAACTAATGAAAAACTGTTTTTT.

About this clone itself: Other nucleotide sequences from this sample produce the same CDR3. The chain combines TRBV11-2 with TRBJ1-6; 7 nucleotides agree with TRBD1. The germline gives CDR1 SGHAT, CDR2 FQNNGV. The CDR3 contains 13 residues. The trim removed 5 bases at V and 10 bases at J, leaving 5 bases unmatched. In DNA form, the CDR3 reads TGTGCCAGCAGCCCTACAGGGGTCTCACCCCTCCACTTT. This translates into CASSPTGVSPLHF.

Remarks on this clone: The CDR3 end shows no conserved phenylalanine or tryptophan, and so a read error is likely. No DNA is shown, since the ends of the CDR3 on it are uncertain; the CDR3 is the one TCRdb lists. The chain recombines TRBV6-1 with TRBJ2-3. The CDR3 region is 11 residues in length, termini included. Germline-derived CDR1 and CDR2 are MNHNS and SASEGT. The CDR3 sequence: CASSEARGTAS.

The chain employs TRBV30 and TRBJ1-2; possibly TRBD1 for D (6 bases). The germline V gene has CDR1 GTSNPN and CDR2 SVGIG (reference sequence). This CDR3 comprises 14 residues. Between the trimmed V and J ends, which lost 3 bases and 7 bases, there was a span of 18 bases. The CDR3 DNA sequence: TGTGCCTGGAGAACACCCAAACAGGGTTCTGGCTACACCTTC. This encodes CAWRTPKQGSGYTF.

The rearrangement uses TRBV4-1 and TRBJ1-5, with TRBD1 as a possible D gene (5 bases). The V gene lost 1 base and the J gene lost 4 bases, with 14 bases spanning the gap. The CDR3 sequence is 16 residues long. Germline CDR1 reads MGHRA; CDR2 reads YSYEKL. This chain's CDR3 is CASSQGIGVGNQPQHF. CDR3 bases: TGCGCCAGCAGCCAAGGAATAGGGGTAGGAAATCAGCCCCAGCATTTT.

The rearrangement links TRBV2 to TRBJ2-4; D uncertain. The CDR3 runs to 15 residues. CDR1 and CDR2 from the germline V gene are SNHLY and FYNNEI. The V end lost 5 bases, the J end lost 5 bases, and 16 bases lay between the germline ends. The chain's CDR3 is CASSPEWLTENIQYF. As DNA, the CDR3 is TGTGCCAGCAGTCCCGAGTGGCTAACAGAAAACATTCAGTACTTC. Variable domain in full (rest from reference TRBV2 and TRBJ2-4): EPEVTQTPSHQVTQMGQEVILRCVPISNHLYFYWYRQILGQKVEFLVSFYNNEISEKSEIFDDQFSVERPDGSNFTLKIRSTKLEDSAMYFCASSPEWLTENIQYFGAGTRLSVL.